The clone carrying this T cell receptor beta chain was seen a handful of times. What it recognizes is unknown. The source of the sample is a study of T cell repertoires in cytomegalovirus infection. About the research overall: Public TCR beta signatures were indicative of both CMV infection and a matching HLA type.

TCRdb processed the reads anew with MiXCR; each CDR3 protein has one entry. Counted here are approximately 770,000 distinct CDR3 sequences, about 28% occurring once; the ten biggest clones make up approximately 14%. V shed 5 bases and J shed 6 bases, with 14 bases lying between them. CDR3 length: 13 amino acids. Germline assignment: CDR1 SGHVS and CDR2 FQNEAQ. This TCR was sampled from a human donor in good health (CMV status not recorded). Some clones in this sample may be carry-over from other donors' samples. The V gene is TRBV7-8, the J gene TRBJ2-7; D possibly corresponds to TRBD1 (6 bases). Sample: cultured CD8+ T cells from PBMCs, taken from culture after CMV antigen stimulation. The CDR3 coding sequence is TGTGCCAGCAGCCCGAGGGGGTACAGCGAGCAGTACTTC. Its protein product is CASSPRGYSEQYF.